This entry lists 25 T cell receptor beta chains sequenced from one sample in a study of cytomegalovirus exposure and HLA in healthy donors. 13 Jbeta primers and 60 Vbeta primers were used for the PCR. Sequencing was performed with immunoSEQ multiplex PCR; in TCRdb, only in-frame clones are kept and a portion is missing. This table has under 250,000 clones, 82% appearing once. The sample consisted of PBMCs. The source is a man aged 35 to 55 in good health and CMV-seropositive.

The CDR3 region is CAGCTSGGTGELFF. CDR3 coding DNA: TGTGCCGGGTGCACTAGCGGGGGAACCGGGGAGCTGTTTTTT. The chain carries TRBV6-6 and TRBJ2-2, with 11 bases matching TRBD2. The ends lost 11 bases at V and 5 bases at J; junction bases unmatched: 7. CDR3 length: 14 amino acids. Germline V CDR1 and CDR2: MNHNY, SVGAGI (reference sequence).

This clone has a single count. The CDR3 loop reads CAWTTRDWRNPNEQYF. CDR3 in DNA: TGTGCCTGGACTACGAGGGACTGGCGCAACCCCAACGAGCAGTACTTC. The chain couples TRBV30 to TRBJ2-7; a possible D gene is TRBD2 (6 bases). The germline V and J ends were trimmed by 4 bases and 5 bases, with 24 bases remaining between them. The CDR3 runs to 16 residues. Germline V gene data show CDR1 as GTSNPN and CDR2 as SVGIG (reference sequence). The entire variable domain, with the rest obtained from reference TRBV30 and TRBJ2-7, is as follows: SQTIHQWPATLVQPVGSPLSLECTVEGTSNPNLYWYRQAAGRGLQLLFYSVGIGQISSEVPQNLSASRPQDRQFILSSKKLLLSDSGFYLCAWTTRDWRNPNEQYFGPGTRLTVT.

The V gene is TRBV30, the J gene TRBJ1-4, with a tentative D call TRBD1 (6 bases). Germline CDR1 reads GTSNPN; CDR2 reads SVGIG (reference sequence). This CDR3 is built from 15 residues. V was pared by 3 bases and J by 0 bases, with 11 bases between. This CDR3 reads CAWSGQFATNEKLFF. The CDR3 DNA sequence: TGTGCCTGGAGCGGACAGTTCGCAACTAATGAAAAACTGTTTTTT.

This clone was seen more than once but under ten times. Other nucleotide sequences in the sample specify the same CDR3. The chain couples TRBV7-7 to TRBJ2-2; 9 positions agree with TRBD2. The CDR3 has 15 amino acids. Germline lookup yields CDR1 SSHAT and CDR2 FNYEAQ (reference sequence). The trim removed 1 base at V and 6 bases at J, leaving 3 bases unmatched. This CDR3 reads CASSLVAGGPGELFF. CDR3 nucleotide sequence: TGTGCCAGCAGCTTAGTGGCGGGAGGGCCCGGGGAGCTGTTTTTT. The full variable domain, completed using reference TRBV7-7 and TRBJ2-2, is GAGVSQSPRYKVTKRGQDVTLRCDPISSHATLYWYQQALGQGPEFLTYFNYEAQPDKSGLPSDRFSAERPEGSISTLTIQRTEQRDSAMYRCASSLVAGGPGELFFGEGSRLTVL.

The chain combines TRBV11-3 with TRBJ2-3; 14 bases map to TRBD2. With V trimmed by 1 base and J by 6 bases, 0 bases remained unmatched. Germline V gives CDR1 SGHNT, CDR2 YENEEA. This CDR3 is built from 15 residues. Here the CDR3 reads CASSLGLAGGDTQYF. For the CDR3, the DNA is TGTGCCAGCAGCTTAGGACTAGCGGGAGGGGATACGCAGTATTTT.

This chain connects TRBV7-3 to TRBJ2-1, with 16 bases that match TRBD2. Germline-derived CDR1 and CDR2 are SGHTA and FQGTGA. The CDR3 is 18 residues long. V was clipped by 5 bases and J by 4 bases; unmatched bases: 8. DNA for the CDR3: TGTGCCAGCAGCGATCCGGGACTAGCGGGAGGGCCGTACAATGAGCAGTTCTTC. Amino acids: CASSDPGLAGGPYNEQFF.

This sequence joins TRBV5-6 and TRBJ2-7, with D maybe TRBD1 (6 bases). In germline, CDR1 is SGHDT, CDR2 YYEEEE. V lost 3 bases, J lost 3 bases, and 7 bases lay in between. The CDR3 totals 12 residues. CDR3 bases: TGTGCCAGCAGCTCGACAGGCTACGAGCAGTACGTC. The encoded protein is CASSSTGYEQYV.

The rearrangement uses TRBV5-4 and TRBJ2-4; D unclear. This CDR3 has 14 amino acids. V lost 4 bases to trimming and J lost 1 base, with 9 bases between them. The germline CDR1 and CDR2 sequences are SGHNT and YYREEE (reference sequence). In nucleotides, the CDR3 is TGTGCCAGCAGCGCCGCCGGGGCCAAAAACATTCAGTACTTC. Amino acids: CASSAAGAKNIQYF.

This chain uses TRBV2 with TRBJ1-2, with D unclear. The CDR3 is made up of 16 amino acids. CDR1 is SNHLY, CDR2 FYNNEI, per germline. V dropped 1 base and J dropped 0 bases, with 12 bases sitting between them. The CDR3 nucleotides read TGTGCCAGCAGTGAAGTGTCGTCCGTGTCTAACTATGGCTACACCTTC. As protein: CASSEVSSVSNYGYTF.

This clone was seen more than once but under ten times. The V gene is TRBV7-8, the J gene TRBJ2-7, with unresolved D. The germline V gene has CDR1 SGHVS and CDR2 FQNEAQ. Trimming shortened V by 1 base and J by 7 bases, and 11 bases separated the two germline ends. The CDR3 spans 13 residues. CDR3 DNA: TGTGCCAGCAGCTTAGGTGCTTCGCGGGAGCAGTACTTC. It codes for CASSLGASREQYF.

The rearrangement links TRBV19 to TRBJ2-3; 8 nucleotides agree with TRBD2. The CDR3 length is 13 residues. The V segment lost 6 bases and the J segment 4 bases; nucleotides outside the gene matches: 3. In germline, CDR1 is LNHDA, CDR2 SQIVND (reference sequence). The CDR3 bases are TGTGCCAGTAGCGGGAGGGGCGCAGATACGCAGTATTTT. This translates into CASSGRGADTQYF.

J is TRBJ1-2 and V is TRBV15; the match to TRBD1 covers 8 bases. V lost 1 base to trimming and J lost 5 bases; unmatched junction nucleotides: 6. This CDR3 contains 15 residues. CDR1 and CDR2 (germline): LNHNV, YYDKDF (reference sequence). This chain's CDR3 is CATSRGRQGYYGYTF. In nucleotides, the CDR3 is TGTGCCACCAGCAGAGGCAGACAGGGGTATTATGGCTACACCTTC.

The chain recombines TRBV5-4 with TRBJ2-3; D ambiguous. This CDR3 comprises 14 residues. V gave up 1 base and J gave up 4 bases, with 10 bases separating them. Germline-derived CDR1 and CDR2 are SGHNT and YYREEE (reference sequence). This chain's CDR3 is CASSLPISPDTQYF. The CDR3 bases are TGTGCCAGCAGCTTGCCCATTAGCCCAGATACGCAGTATTTT.

V usage is TRBV19 and J usage is TRBJ1-1, with D possibly TRBD1 on 6 matching bases. The CDR3 totals 16 residues. CDR1 and CDR2 (germline): LNHDA, SQIVND (reference sequence). Trimming removed 6 bases at V and 1 base at J, with 18 bases between. CDR3 in DNA: TGTGCCAGTAGGACCCCTCACAGGGAGTGGAACACTGAAGCTTTCTTT. As protein: CASRTPHREWNTEAFF.

The rearrangement joins TRBV27 to TRBJ2-1, with 10 bases fitting TRBD2. This CDR3 has 15 residues. Germline loops: CDR1 MNHEY, CDR2 SMNVEV (reference sequence). V was pared by 0 bases and J by 4 bases, with 0 bases of the junction left unmatched. The CDR3 DNA sequence: TGTGCCAGCAGTTTATCAGCGGGAGGGTACAATGAGCAGTTCTTC. Protein sequence: CASSLSAGGYNEQFF.

This rearrangement joins TRBV7-8 to TRBJ1-2; 7 positions agree with TRBD1. With V trimmed by 4 bases and J by 4 bases, 6 bases remained unmatched. Per the germline V gene, CDR1 is SGHVS and CDR2 is FQNEAQ. The CDR3 has 14 amino acids. The CDR3 spells CASSSRQGPYGYTF. The CDR3 nucleotides read TGTGCCAGCAGCTCCCGACAGGGCCCCTATGGCTACACCTTC.

This chain connects TRBV6-5 to TRBJ1-1; 7 bases line up with TRBD1. CDR1 is MNHEY and CDR2 is SVGAGI in the germline V gene. The trim removed 0 bases at V and 4 bases at J, leaving 2 bases unmatched. CDR3 length: 14 amino acids. DNA for the CDR3: TGTGCCAGCAGTTACTCGACAGGGAGCACTGAAGCTTTCTTT. Its translation is CASSYSTGSTEAFF.

The chain's CDR3 is CASSQDRGIEAFF. In DNA, the CDR3 is TGTGCCAGCTCACAGGACAGGGGCATTGAAGCTTTCTTT. This chain links TRBV18 with TRBJ1-1; 9 positions agree with TRBD1. After removal of 4 bases from V and 7 bases from J, the junction contained 4 bases not matched to a gene. The V gene's germline CDR1 is KGHSH and CDR2 LQKENI. This CDR3 contains 13 residues.

This clone was counted a few times. The chain carries TRBV5-4 and TRBJ2-5, with D maybe TRBD1 (5 bases). The CDR3 is made up of 15 amino acids. V lost 0 bases, J lost 1 base, and 10 bases lay in between. Germline CDR1 and CDR2: SGHNT and YYREEE (reference sequence). CDR3 DNA: TGTGCCAGCAGCTTGGAACAGGCAACCCAAGAGACCCAGTACTTC. Encoded protein: CASSLEQATQETQYF.

The CDR3 DNA follows: TGTGCCAGCAGTTCGTTTCCTAGCGGGACTTATGAGCAGTTCTTC. As protein: CASSSFPSGTYEQFF. The rearrangement joins TRBV6-1 to TRBJ2-1, with 9 bases that match TRBD2. V was pared by 5 bases and J by 8 bases, with 10 bases of the junction left unmatched. Germline V gives CDR1 MNHNS, CDR2 SASEGT. The CDR3 consists of 15 residues.

The V gene is TRBV30, the J gene TRBJ2-7; D not certain. CDR3 length equals 12 residues. Trimming took off 2 bases at V and 2 bases at J, with 7 bases between the two ends. CDR1 is GTSNPN, CDR2 SVGIG, per germline (reference sequence). The CDR3 reads CAWSMAAYEQYF. DNA for the CDR3: TGTGCCTGGAGTATGGCGGCCTACGAGCAGTACTTC.

The chain employs TRBV30 and TRBJ1-2, with D possibly TRBD1 on 5 matching bases. With 3 bases removed from V and 1 base from J, the gap between germline ends came to 12 bases. CDR3 length equals 14 residues. Per germline, CDR1 GTSNPN and CDR2 SVGIG (reference sequence). The CDR3 DNA is TGTGCCTGGAGAATGGGGGGGGGTAACTATGGCTACACCTTC. Protein: CAWRMGGGNYGYTF. Using reference TRBV30 and TRBJ1-2 for the parts outside the CDR3, the full variable domain is SQTIHQWPATLVQPVGSPLSLECTVEGTSNPNLYWYRQAAGRGLQLLFYSVGIGQISSEVPQNLSASRPQDRQFILSSKKLLLSDSGFYLCAWRMGGGNYGYTFGSGTRLTVV.

The chain links TRBV6-5 to TRBJ1-5; D gene unclear. V was cut by 4 bases and J by 0 bases, with 7 bases left in between. Germline V lookup: CDR1 MNHEY, CDR2 SVGAGI. The CDR3 has 14 residues. CDR3 region: CASSLTSSNQPQHF. DNA of the CDR3: TGTGCCAGCAGTTTAACAAGTAGCAATCAGCCCCAGCATTTT.

This sequence joins TRBV9 and TRBJ1-1; 12 nucleotides agree with TRBD1. Germline CDR1 SGDLS, CDR2 YYNGEE. Losses at the gene ends were 4 bases for V and 8 bases for J; bases not matched to a gene: 9. CDR3 length equals 15 residues. The CDR3 DNA reads TGTGCCAGCAGCCAGGGGACAGGGGGCGGTTGGGAAGCTTTCTTT. Translation gives CASSQGTGGGWEAFF.

This chain links TRBV4-1 with TRBJ2-7; 10 bases line up with TRBD2. Germline values: CDR1 MGHRA, CDR2 YSYEKL. The V gene end was trimmed by 2 bases and the J gene end by 6 bases; junction bases not matched to a gene: 10. The CDR3 is 16 residues long. In DNA form, the CDR3 reads TGCGCCAGCAGCCAAATCCTAGCGGGAGTAGCGGGCGAGCAGTACGTC. Residues: CASSQILAGVAGEQYV.